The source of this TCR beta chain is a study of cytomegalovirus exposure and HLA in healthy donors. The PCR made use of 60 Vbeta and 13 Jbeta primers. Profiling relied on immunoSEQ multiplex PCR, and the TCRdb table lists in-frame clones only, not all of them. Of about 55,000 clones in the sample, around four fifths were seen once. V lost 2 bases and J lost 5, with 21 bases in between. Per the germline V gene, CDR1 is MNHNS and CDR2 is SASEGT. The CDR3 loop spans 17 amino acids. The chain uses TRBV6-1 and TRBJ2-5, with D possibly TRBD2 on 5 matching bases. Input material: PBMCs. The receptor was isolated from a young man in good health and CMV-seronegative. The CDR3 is CASSEIWLTREGETQYF. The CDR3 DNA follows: TGTGCCAGCAGTGAAATTTGGTTAACTAGAGAAGGGGAGACCCAGTACTTC.